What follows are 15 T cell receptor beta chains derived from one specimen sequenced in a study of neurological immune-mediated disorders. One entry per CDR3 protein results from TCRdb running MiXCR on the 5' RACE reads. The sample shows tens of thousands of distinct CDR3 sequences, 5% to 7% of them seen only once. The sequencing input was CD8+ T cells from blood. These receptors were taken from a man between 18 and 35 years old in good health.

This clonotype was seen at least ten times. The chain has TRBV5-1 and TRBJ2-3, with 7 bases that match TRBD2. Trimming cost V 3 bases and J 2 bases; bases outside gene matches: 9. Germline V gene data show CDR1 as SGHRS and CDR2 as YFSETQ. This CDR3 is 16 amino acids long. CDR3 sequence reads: CASSWGTSEDTDTQYF. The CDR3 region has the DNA TGCGCCAGCAGCTGGGGAACTAGCGAGGACACAGATACGCAGTATTTT.

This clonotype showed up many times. The CDR3 DNA follows: TGTGCCAGCAGTTTTAGGACTAGCGGGGGTACAGATACGCAGTATTTT. Translation: CASSFRTSGGTDTQYF. J is TRBJ2-3 and V is TRBV27; 13 positions match TRBD2. V shed 3 bases, J shed 3 bases, and the junction held 3 bases outside the gene matches. The CDR3 loop spans 16 amino acids. Per germline, CDR1 MNHEY and CDR2 SMNVEV (reference sequence).

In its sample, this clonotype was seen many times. For the CDR3, the DNA is TGTGCCAGCAGCGGGGTGGGAGCGACGAATTCACCCCTCCACTTT. This gives the protein CASSGVGATNSPLHF. The rearrangement links TRBV9 to TRBJ1-6; no clear D. Germline CDR1 SGDLS, CDR2 YYNGEE. The V and J ends lost 3 bases and 7 bases respectively, with 14 bases between them. The CDR3 totals 15 residues.

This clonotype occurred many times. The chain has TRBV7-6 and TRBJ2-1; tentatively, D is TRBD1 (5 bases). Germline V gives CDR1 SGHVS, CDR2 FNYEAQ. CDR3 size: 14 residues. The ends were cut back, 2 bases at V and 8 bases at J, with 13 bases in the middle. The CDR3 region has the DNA TGTGCCAGCAGCTTATTTGTCCAGGGCTATGAGCAGTTCTTC. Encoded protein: CASSLFVQGYEQFF.

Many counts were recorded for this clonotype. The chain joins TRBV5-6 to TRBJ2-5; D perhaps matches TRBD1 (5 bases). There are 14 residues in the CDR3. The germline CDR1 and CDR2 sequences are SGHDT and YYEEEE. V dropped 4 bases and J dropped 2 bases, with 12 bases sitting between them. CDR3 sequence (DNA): TGTGCCAGCAGCCCTGACGACAGTCAAGAGACCCAGTACTTC. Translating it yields CASSPDDSQETQYF.

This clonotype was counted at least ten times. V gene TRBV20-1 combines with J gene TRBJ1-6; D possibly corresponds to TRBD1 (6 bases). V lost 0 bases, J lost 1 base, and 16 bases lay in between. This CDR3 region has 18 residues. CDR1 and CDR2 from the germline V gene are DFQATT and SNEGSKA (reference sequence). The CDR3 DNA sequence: TGCAGTGCTAGAGAGTCAGGGGCGGTTTATTCCTATAATTCACCCCTCCACTTT. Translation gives CSARESGAVYSYNSPLHF.

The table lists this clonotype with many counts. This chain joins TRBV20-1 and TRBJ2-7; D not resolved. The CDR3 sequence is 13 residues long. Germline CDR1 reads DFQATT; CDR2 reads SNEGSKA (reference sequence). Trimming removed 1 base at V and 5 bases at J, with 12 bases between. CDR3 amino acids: CSARAHYSDEQYF. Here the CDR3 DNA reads TGCAGTGCTAGAGCACACTATTCTGACGAGCAGTACTTC.

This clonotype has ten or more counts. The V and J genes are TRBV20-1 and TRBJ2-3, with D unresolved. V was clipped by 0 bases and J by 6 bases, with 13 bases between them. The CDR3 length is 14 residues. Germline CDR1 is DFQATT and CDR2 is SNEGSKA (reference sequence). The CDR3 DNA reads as TGCAGTGCTAGAGATCGTGCCCTATATGATACGCAGTATTTT. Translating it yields CSARDRALYDTQYF.

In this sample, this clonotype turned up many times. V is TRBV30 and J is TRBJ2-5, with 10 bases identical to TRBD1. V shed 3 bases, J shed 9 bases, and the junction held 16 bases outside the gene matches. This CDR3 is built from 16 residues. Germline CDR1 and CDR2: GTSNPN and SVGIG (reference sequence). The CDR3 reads CAWSVLSGTGVRAQYF. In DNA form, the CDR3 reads TGTGCCTGGAGCGTCTTGTCCGGGACAGGGGTTAGGGCCCAGTACTTC. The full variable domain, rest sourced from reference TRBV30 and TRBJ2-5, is SQTIHQWPATLVQPVGSPLSLECTVEGTSNPNLYWYRQAAGRGLQLLFYSVGIGQISSEVPQNLSASRPQDRQFILSSKKLLLSDSGFYLCAWSVLSGTGVRAQYFGPGTRLLVL.

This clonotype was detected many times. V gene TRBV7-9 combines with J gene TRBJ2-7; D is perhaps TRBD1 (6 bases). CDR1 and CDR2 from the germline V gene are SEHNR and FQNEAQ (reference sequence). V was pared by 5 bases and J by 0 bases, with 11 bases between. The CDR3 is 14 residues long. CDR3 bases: TGTGCCAGCAGCCCAAAGGACAGCTCCTACGAGCAGTACTTC. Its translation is CASSPKDSSYEQYF. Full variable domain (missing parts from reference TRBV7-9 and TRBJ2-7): DTGVSQNPRHKITKRGQNVTFRCDPISEHNRLYWYRQTLGQGPEFLTYFQNEAQLEKSRLLSDRFSAERPKGSFSTLEIQRTEQGDSAMYLCASSPKDSSYEQYFGPGTRLTVT.

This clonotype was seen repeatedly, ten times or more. In nucleotides, the CDR3 is TGCGCCAGCGCTGTTAGTGGGGAAGGCACAGATACGCAGTATTTT. Its protein product is CASAVSGEGTDTQYF. This sequence joins TRBV5-1 and TRBJ2-3; D remains unclear. Trimming cost V 7 bases and J 1 base, with 16 bases left between them. Germline CDR1 and CDR2: SGHRS and YFSETQ. The CDR3 is made up of 15 amino acids.

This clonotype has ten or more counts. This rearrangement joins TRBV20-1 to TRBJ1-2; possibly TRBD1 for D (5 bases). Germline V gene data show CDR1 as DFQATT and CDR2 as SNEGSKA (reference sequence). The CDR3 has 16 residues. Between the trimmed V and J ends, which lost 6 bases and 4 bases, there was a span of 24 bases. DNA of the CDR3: TGCAGTGCCCAACGGGCGCGGGCAGGGACGACCTATGGCTACACCTTC. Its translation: CSAQRARAGTTYGYTF.

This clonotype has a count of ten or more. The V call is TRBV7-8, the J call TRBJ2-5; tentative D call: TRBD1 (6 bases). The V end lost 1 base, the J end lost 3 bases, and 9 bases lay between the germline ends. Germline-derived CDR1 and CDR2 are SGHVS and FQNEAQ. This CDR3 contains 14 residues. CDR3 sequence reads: CASSLEGVKETQYF. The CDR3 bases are TGTGCCAGCAGCTTAGAGGGGGTAAAAGAGACCCAGTACTTC.

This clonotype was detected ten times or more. In nucleotides, the CDR3 is TGTGCCAGCAGCCTATCAGGACGACCCAGCTCTGGGGCCAACGTCCTGACTTTC. Its protein product is CASSLSGRPSSGANVLTF. The chain links TRBV5-5 to TRBJ2-6; no definite D call. CDR3 size: 18 residues. Deletions cut 4 bases from V and 0 bases from J, with 17 bases between. Germline CDR1 is SGHKS and CDR2 is YYEKEE (reference sequence).

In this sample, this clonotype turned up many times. The CDR3 bases are TGTGCCAGCAGTGGCGCAGGGCTCTGGGGTTATGGCTACACCTTC. This encodes CASSGAGLWGYGYTF. The chain couples TRBV25-1 to TRBJ1-2; tentative D call: TRBD1 (5 bases). Germline CDR1 is MGHDK and CDR2 is SYGVNS. CDR3 length: 15 amino acids. V lost 4 bases and J lost 5, with 17 bases in between.